Included here is one TCR beta chain sequence, with context. The antigen is undetermined. Each of the donors was a healthy bone marrow donor. Primers for the PCR totalled 60 Vbeta and 13 Jbeta. Produced via immunoSEQ multiplex PCR; TCRdb's table is partial and in-frame only. The repertoire includes roughly 200,000 clones, roughly 84% of them detected once, and roughly 0.75% sits in the top ten. This sample was included in a study of cytomegalovirus exposure and HLA in healthy donors. Findings of the study overall: Prediction of most subjects' HLA-A and HLA-B alleles by TCR beta sequences was reportedly accurate.

Per the germline V gene, CDR1 is SEHNR and CDR2 is FQNEAQ (reference sequence). The CDR3 extends over 13 amino acids. The V gene lost 1 base and the J gene lost 5 bases, with 9 bases spanning the gap. Sequencing input: PBMCs. The chain links TRBV7-9 to TRBJ2-7, with D perhaps TRBD1 (6 bases). The sequence was obtained from a boy aged 2 to 10 in good health and CMV-seronegative. The CDR3 sequence: CASSLDRDHEQYF. In DNA form, the CDR3 reads TGTGCCAGCAGCTTAGACAGGGACCACGAGCAGTACTTC. Supplemented by reference TRBV7-9 and TRBJ2-7, the full variable domain reads DTGVSQNPRHKITKRGQNVTFRCDPISEHNRLYWYRQTLGQGPEFLTYFQNEAQLEKSRLLSDRFSAERPKGSFSTLEIQRTEQGDSAMYLCASSLDRDHEQYFGPGTRLTVT.